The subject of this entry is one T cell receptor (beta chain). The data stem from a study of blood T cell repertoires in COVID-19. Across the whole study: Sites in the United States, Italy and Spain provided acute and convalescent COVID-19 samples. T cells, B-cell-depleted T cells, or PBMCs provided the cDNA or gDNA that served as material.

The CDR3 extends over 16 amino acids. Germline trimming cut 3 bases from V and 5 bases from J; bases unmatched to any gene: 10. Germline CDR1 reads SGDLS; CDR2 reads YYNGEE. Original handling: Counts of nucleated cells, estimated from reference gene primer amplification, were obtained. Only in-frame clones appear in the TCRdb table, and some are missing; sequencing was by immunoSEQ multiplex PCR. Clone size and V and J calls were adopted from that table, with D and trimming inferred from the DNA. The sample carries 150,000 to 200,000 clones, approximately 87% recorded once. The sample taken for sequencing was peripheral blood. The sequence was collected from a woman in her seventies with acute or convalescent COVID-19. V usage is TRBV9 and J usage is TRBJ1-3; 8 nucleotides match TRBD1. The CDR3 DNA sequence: TGTGCCAGCAGCGAACAAACCGGGACAGGTCGAAACACCATATATTTT. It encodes CASSEQTGTGRNTIYF.